A single sample is the source of the 21 T cell receptor beta chains below, sequenced in a study of cytomegalovirus exposure and HLA in healthy donors (dated by TCRdb to 2016 to 2017). Library method: the immunoSEQ multiplex PCR assay. For the multiplex PCR, a mixture combining 60 forward primers for TCR Vbeta segments and 13 reverse primers for TCR Jbeta segments was used. Here the immuneACCESS table is served through TCRdb, limited to in-frame sequences with V and J called. Missing clones are a known gap in these copies; in checked studies unresolved V genes cover under half, and the rest lacks a known reason. The sample table lists roughly 190,000 clones, just under 75% of them with a count of one. The ten biggest clones cover approximately 4.8% of the sample. The sequencing input was PBMCs. Receptor source: a young man in good health and CMV-seropositive.

The J gene is TRBJ2-4, the V gene TRBV27; possible D gene TRBD2, 5 bases. The germline V and J ends were trimmed by 2 bases and 5 bases, with 19 bases remaining between them. The germline V gene has CDR1 MNHEY and CDR2 SMNVEV (reference sequence). This CDR3 has 17 amino acids. As DNA, the CDR3 is TGTGCCAGCAGTTTAACCCGACTTGGCAGCGGCCAAAACATTCAGTACTTC. Translation: CASSLTRLGSGQNIQYF.

CDR3 sequence: CASSWRAGGGGDEQFF. The CDR3 nucleotides are TGTGCCAGCAGCTGGCGTGCGGGGGGGGGAGGGGATGAGCAGTTCTTC. V gene TRBV7-2 combines with J gene TRBJ2-1; 9 bases are a match to TRBD2. The trim removed 4 bases at V and 8 bases at J, leaving 12 bases unmatched. Per germline, CDR1 SGHTA and CDR2 FQGNSA. The CDR3 contains 16 residues.

The chain joins TRBV25-1 to TRBJ1-3, with D uncertain. V gave up 3 bases and J gave up 0 bases, with 6 bases separating them. The CDR3 is 14 residues long. CDR1 is MGHDK and CDR2 is SYGVNS in the germline V gene. CDR3 DNA: TGTGCCAGCAGTGAGAGGAGCTCTGGAAACACCATATATTTT. Translating gives CASSERSSGNTIYF.

V is TRBV6-5 and J is TRBJ2-6; the D is unclear. V gave up 0 bases and J gave up 0 bases, with 6 bases separating them. The CDR3 covers 16 residues. CDR1 and CDR2 from the germline V gene are MNHEY and SVGAGI. For the CDR3, the DNA is TGTGCCAGCAGTTACTCGATTAGCTCTGGGGCCAACGTCCTGACTTTC. It specifies CASSYSISSGANVLTF.

This clone has only one observation. The chain recombines TRBV19 with TRBJ2-2, with 10 positions matching TRBD1. Germline-derived CDR1 and CDR2 are LNHDA and SQIVND (reference sequence). V shed 3 bases and J 6 bases; nucleotides not matched to a gene: 1. The CDR3 totals 14 residues. The CDR3 nucleotides read TGTGCCAGTAGTATGACAGGGGGCTCCGGGGAGCTGTTTTTT. Translated, it gives CASSMTGGSGELFF.

The rearrangement joins TRBV27 to TRBJ2-5; maybe TRBD2 (5 bases). TRBJ2-7 matches the DNA end more closely, so the J call is doubtful. Germline loops: CDR1 MNHEY, CDR2 SMNVEV (reference sequence). The CDR3 is made up of 14 amino acids. The CDR3 nucleotides read TGTGCCAGCAGTTGGGCGGGCAGCTCCTACGAGCAGTACTTC. This sequence encodes CASSWAGSSYEQYF.

J is TRBJ2-2 and V is TRBV4-2, with D possibly being TRBD1 (5 bases). The CDR3 sequence is 16 residues long. V gave up 4 bases and J gave up 0 bases, with 12 bases separating them. Germline CDR1 is LGHNA and CDR2 is YNFKEQ. The CDR3 region has the DNA TGTGCCAGCAGCCCCCGGCAGGGAACGAACACCGGGGAGCTGTTTTTT. Translated, it gives CASSPRQGTNTGELFF.

The genes are TRBV5-5 and TRBJ2-2, with 7 nucleotides matching TRBD2. The CDR3 is made up of 15 amino acids. Germline-derived CDR1 and CDR2 are SGHKS and YYEKEE (reference sequence). The ends lost 7 bases at V and 7 bases at J; junction bases unmatched: 13. CDR3 sequence (DNA): TGTGCCAGCGGACGACTAGCTACAATCGGCGGGGAGCTGTTTTTT. This gives the protein CASGRLATIGGELFF.

The chain employs TRBV7-2 and TRBJ2-3; D not certain. This CDR3 is 12 amino acids long. Trimming left V 5 bases short and J 6 bases short, with 9 bases between. The V gene's germline CDR1 is SGHTA and CDR2 FQGNSA. This CDR3 is CASSPYEDTQYF. DNA for the CDR3: TGTGCCAGCAGCCCCTACGAGGATACGCAGTATTTT.

V is TRBV7-2 and J is TRBJ1-3; 7 bases align to TRBD1. Germline assignment: CDR1 SGHTA and CDR2 FQGNSA. The CDR3 extends over 16 amino acids. J was trimmed by 0 bases and V by 5 bases; bases with no gene match: 7. This chain's CDR3 is CASSEENRGSGNTIYF. The CDR3 nucleotides are TGTGCCAGCAGCGAAGAAAACAGGGGCTCTGGAAACACCATATATTTT.

This clone appeared a few times. This rearrangement joins TRBV7-9 to TRBJ1-2; unclear D gene. Per the germline V gene, CDR1 is SEHNR and CDR2 is FQNEAQ (reference sequence). This CDR3 is 15 amino acids long. V lost 5 bases, J lost 2 bases, and 15 bases lay in between. This chain's CDR3 is CASSSKEDGNYGYTF. CDR3 DNA: TGTGCCAGCAGCAGCAAGGAGGACGGGAACTATGGCTACACCTTC.

This clone was seen more than once but under ten times. The chain recombines TRBV2 with TRBJ2-3; 8 nucleotides align to TRBD2. CDR3 length equals 12 residues. The germline CDR1 and CDR2 sequences are SNHLY and FYNNEI. Trimming took 6 bases from V and 8 from J; bases not matched to a gene: 4. CDR3 region: CASSGGLGTQYF. The CDR3, as DNA: TGTGCCAGCAGCGGGGGACTAGGTACGCAGTATTTT.

The table lists this clone with a count of one. The chain recombines TRBV30 with TRBJ1-5; 9 bases are shared with TRBD1. The CDR3 is made up of 15 amino acids. The V gene's germline CDR1 is GTSNPN and CDR2 SVGIG (reference sequence). Losses at the gene ends were 1 base for V and 3 bases for J; bases not matched to a gene: 4. The CDR3 region is CAWSGGTGFNQPQHF. The CDR3 nucleotides are TGTGCCTGGAGTGGCGGGACAGGGTTCAATCAGCCCCAGCATTTT.

This clone has a single count. The V gene is TRBV5-5, the J gene TRBJ1-2; TRBD1 aligns across 7 bases. Trimming removed 2 bases from V and 5 bases from J; junction bases left unmatched: 9. The CDR3 length is 15 residues. The germline V gene has CDR1 SGHKS and CDR2 YYEKEE (reference sequence). The CDR3 DNA reads TGTGCCAGCAGCTTTCGACAGGGTACGACGTATGGCTACACCTTC. Translating gives CASSFRQGTTYGYTF.

This chain joins TRBV11-3 and TRBJ2-2, with 7 bases that match TRBD2. Trimming took 1 base from V and 4 from J; bases not matched to a gene: 6. This CDR3 contains 16 residues. Germline CDR1 reads SGHNT; CDR2 reads YENEEA. The CDR3 bases are TGTGCCAGCAGCTTAGTGGGAGGGCTCGGCACCGGGGAGCTGTTTTTT. Encoded protein: CASSLVGGLGTGELFF.

The V call is TRBV7-2, the J call TRBJ2-3; 11 bases are shared with TRBD2. CDR1 is SGHTA and CDR2 is FQGNSA in the germline V gene. The CDR3 is made up of 18 amino acids. J was trimmed by 6 bases and V by 0 bases; bases with no gene match: 11. The CDR3 loop is CASSLARDSGRAGDTQYF. CDR3 DNA sequence: TGTGCCAGCAGCTTAGCGCGGGATAGCGGGAGGGCAGGGGATACGCAGTATTTT.

The chain recombines TRBV28 with TRBJ1-4, with D uncertain. The CDR3 is made up of 12 amino acids. V gave up 6 bases and J gave up 10 bases, with 12 bases separating them. The germline V gene encodes CDR1 MDHEN and CDR2 SYDVKM. The CDR3 DNA is TGTGCCAGCAGCCCAGAGAGAGGAAAACTGTTTTTT. Amino acids: CASSPERGKLFF.

The chain joins TRBV7-9 to TRBJ2-7, with 11 bases aligning to TRBD2. Germline CDR1 and CDR2: SEHNR and FQNEAQ (reference sequence). The CDR3 length is 13 residues. The ends lost 9 bases at V and 0 bases at J; junction bases unmatched: 1. The chain's CDR3 is CASSGRDSYEQYF. The CDR3 DNA sequence: TGTGCCAGTAGCGGGAGGGACTCCTACGAGCAGTACTTC.

V is TRBV30 and J is TRBJ1-6, with D tentatively TRBD1 (5 bases). Germline V gene sequence: CDR1 GTSNPN, CDR2 SVGIG (reference sequence). Trimming cost V 2 bases and J 6 bases, with 20 bases left between them. This CDR3 comprises 17 residues. This chain's CDR3 is CAWSTAGFKLLNSPLHF. The DNA of the CDR3 is TGTGCCTGGAGTACGGCAGGGTTTAAGTTACTTAATTCACCCCTCCACTTT.

The V and J genes are TRBV11-2 and TRBJ2-3, with D perhaps matching TRBD1 (5 bases). The V end was cut by 8 bases, the J end by 9 bases, with 18 bases between. Per germline, CDR1 SGHAT and CDR2 FQNNGV. The CDR3 extends over 13 amino acids. The CDR3 region has the DNA TGTGCCAGCGGATCCAAATCAGGGCGGACGCAGTATTTT. This codes for CASGSKSGRTQYF.

The CDR3 nucleotides are TGTGCCAGCAGCTTAGCCGGGACAGGGCCGAAGGAGCAGTACTTC. This encodes CASSLAGTGPKEQYF. The chain is built from TRBV7-2 and TRBJ2-5, with 9 positions matching TRBD1. The ends lost 0 bases at V and 11 bases at J; junction bases unmatched: 10. The CDR3 consists of 15 residues. Per the germline V gene, CDR1 is SGHTA and CDR2 is FQGNSA.